This TCR beta chain came from a study of technical replicates of blood from a handful of donors. Profiling relied on immunoSEQ multiplex PCR, and the TCRdb table lists in-frame clones only, not all of them. This table has 77,000 or so clones, roughly 92% appearing once. The specimen was T cells isolated from PBMCs. This receptor was obtained from a human donor in good health.

DNA for the CDR3: TGTGCCAGCAGTGAAAGCACAGGACCTTTTGCTAACTATGGCTACACCTTC. Translated, it gives CASSESTGPFANYGYTF. The rearrangement joins TRBV25-1 to TRBJ1-2; D might be TRBD1 (5 bases). The germline V gene encodes CDR1 MGHDK and CDR2 SYGVNS. Trimming removed 2 bases from V and 0 bases from J, with 16 bases in between. CDR3 size: 17 residues.